This is a list of T cell receptor beta chains from one sample in a study of identical twins. One entry per CDR3 protein results from TCRdb running MiXCR on the 5' RACE reads. This table has approximately 500,000 distinct CDR3 sequences, 12% to 15% appearing once. These data were also filed under a second study, of yellow fever vaccine responses in identical twins.

Sequenced sample: CD4+ T cells sorted from blood. The source is a woman under 30 in good health. The CDR3 runs from the conserved cysteine through the conserved F or W. Each record gives: J gene, V gene, D gene, clone size, CDR3 protein, CDR3 DNA. The D gene is left open where the match is weak. Only part of the rows carry a size: once, few, many, or a class if the clone is expanded.

j_gene: TRBJ2-7; v_gene: TRBV6-6; d_gene: -; abundance: -; CDR3aa: CASRASAGEQYF; CDR3nt: TGTGCCAGCAGAGCTAGTGCTGGGGAGCAGTACTTC
j_gene: TRBJ2-7; v_gene: TRBV12-5; d_gene: -; abundance: -; CDR3aa: CASGLRAPSYEQYF; CDR3nt: TGTGCTAGTGGTTTGAGGGCCCCCTCCTACGAGCAGTACTTC
j_gene: TRBJ2-1; v_gene: TRBV5-1; d_gene: -; abundance: -; CDR3aa: CASSLALAGPHEQFF; CDR3nt: TGCGCCAGCAGCTTGGCGCTAGCAGGGCCGCATGAGCAGTTCTTC
j_gene: TRBJ1-1; v_gene: TRBV6-1; d_gene: TRBD1; abundance: -; CDR3aa: CAAQGAGRTEAFF; CDR3nt: TGTGCCGCGCAGGGGGCTGGTCGCACTGAAGCTTTCTTT
j_gene: TRBJ2-2; v_gene: TRBV12-3/TRBV12-4; d_gene: -; abundance: few; CDR3aa: CASGRGGTGELFF; CDR3nt: TGTGCCAGCGGGCGAGGGGGAACCGGGGAGCTGTTTTTT
j_gene: TRBJ2-3; v_gene: TRBV6-5; d_gene: -; abundance: -; CDR3aa: CASSYSVMDTDTQYF; CDR3nt: TGTGCCAGCAGTTACTCCGTGATGGACACAGATACGCAGTATTTT
j_gene: TRBJ2-3; v_gene: TRBV20-1; d_gene: TRBD2; abundance: few; CDR3aa: CSADPRERGSTDTQYF; CDR3nt: TGCAGTGCCGACCCCCGGGAGCGGGGGAGCACAGATACGCAGTATTTT
j_gene: TRBJ2-3; v_gene: TRBV7-8; d_gene: -; abundance: -; CDR3aa: CASSLEGWTQYF; CDR3nt: TGTGCCAGCAGCTTAGAGGGGTGGACGCAGTATTTT
j_gene: TRBJ1-5; v_gene: TRBV11-1; d_gene: TRBD1; abundance: few; CDR3aa: CASSLGRPTGRLGQPQHF; CDR3nt: TGTGCCAGCAGCTTAGGGAGGCCGACAGGGCGATTGGGTCAGCCCCAGCATTTT
j_gene: TRBJ1-2; v_gene: TRBV3-1; d_gene: -; abundance: few; CDR3aa: CASSQEVANYGYTF; CDR3nt: TGTGCCAGCAGCCAAGAAGTAGCTAACTATGGCTACACCTTC
j_gene: TRBJ1-2; v_gene: TRBV14; d_gene: -; abundance: -; CDR3aa: CASSQRIYGYTF; CDR3nt: TGTGCCAGCAGCCAAAGGATCTATGGCTACACCTTC
j_gene: TRBJ2-1; v_gene: TRBV18; d_gene: TRBD2; abundance: -; CDR3aa: CASSPSGGARDEQFF; CDR3nt: TGTGCCAGCTCACCCAGCGGGGGGGCCAGGGATGAGCAGTTCTTC
j_gene: TRBJ2-1; v_gene: TRBV3-1; d_gene: TRBD2; abundance: few; CDR3aa: CASKGTSGGAGEQFF; CDR3nt: TGTGCCAGCAAAGGGACTAGCGGGGGGGCGGGGGAGCAGTTCTTC
j_gene: TRBJ2-1; v_gene: TRBV6-5; d_gene: -; abundance: few; CDR3aa: CASSYRLAQNNEQFF; CDR3nt: TGTGCCAGCAGTTATCGGCTAGCCCAGAACAATGAGCAGTTCTTC
j_gene: TRBJ1-1; v_gene: TRBV4-1; d_gene: TRBD1; abundance: many; CDR3aa: CASSQETGDEAFF; CDR3nt: TGCGCCAGCAGCCAGGAGACAGGGGATGAAGCTTTCTTT
j_gene: TRBJ2-3; v_gene: TRBV28; d_gene: -; abundance: few; CDR3aa: CASKQASAETTDTQYF; CDR3nt: TGTGCCAGTAAGCAGGCTAGCGCCGAAACCACAGATACGCAGTATTTT
j_gene: TRBJ2-1; v_gene: TRBV11-3; d_gene: -; abundance: -; CDR3aa: CASSRSDVRNEQFF; CDR3nt: TGTGCCAGCAGCCGATCCGACGTAAGGAATGAGCAGTTCTTC
j_gene: TRBJ1-1; v_gene: TRBV7-2; d_gene: -; abundance: few; CDR3aa: CASSSQGIAEAFF; CDR3nt: TGTGCCAGCAGCAGCCAAGGGATTGCTGAAGCTTTCTTT
j_gene: TRBJ2-2; v_gene: TRBV14; d_gene: TRBD1; abundance: few; CDR3aa: CASSQVKRGQANTGELFF; CDR3nt: TGTGCCAGCAGCCAAGTCAAACGGGGACAGGCAAACACCGGGGAGCTGTTTTTT
j_gene: TRBJ2-1; v_gene: TRBV12-3/TRBV12-4; d_gene: TRBD2; abundance: -; CDR3aa: CASSLPTSRSYNEQFF; CDR3nt: TGTGCCAGCAGTCTACCGACTAGCCGGAGCTACAATGAGCAGTTCTTC
j_gene: TRBJ2-3; v_gene: TRBV20-1; d_gene: -; abundance: few; CDR3aa: CSAGWEGGTDTQYF; CDR3nt: TGCAGTGCGGGATGGGAGGGGGGCACAGATACGCAGTATTTT
j_gene: TRBJ1-5; v_gene: TRBV19; d_gene: TRBD1; abundance: -; CDR3aa: CASSMGQGANQPQHF; CDR3nt: TGTGCCAGTAGTATGGGACAGGGGGCTAACCAGCCCCAGCATTTT
j_gene: TRBJ1-1; v_gene: TRBV24-1; d_gene: -; abundance: -; CDR3aa: CATRGTLNTEAFF; CDR3nt: TGTGCCACCCGCGGCACGCTGAACACTGAAGCTTTCTTT
j_gene: TRBJ2-7; v_gene: TRBV24-1; d_gene: -; abundance: -; CDR3aa: CATSPQGKDYEQYF; CDR3nt: TGTGCCACCAGTCCCCAGGGGAAGGATTACGAGCAGTACTTC
j_gene: TRBJ2-4; v_gene: TRBV20-1; d_gene: -; abundance: -; CDR3aa: CSAIIPLENIQYF; CDR3nt: TGCAGTGCTATTATCCCACTGGAAAACATTCAGTACTTC
j_gene: TRBJ1-6; v_gene: TRBV27; d_gene: -; abundance: -; CDR3aa: CASSPVGGKDSPLHF; CDR3nt: TGTGCCAGCAGCCCGGTGGGGGGGAAGGATTCACCCCTCCACTTT
j_gene: TRBJ1-1; v_gene: TRBV12-3/TRBV12-4; d_gene: -; abundance: -; CDR3aa: CASSALRAEEAFF; CDR3nt: TGTGCCAGCAGTGCTTTGCGGGCTGAGGAAGCTTTCTTT
j_gene: TRBJ2-2; v_gene: TRBV2; d_gene: TRBD1; abundance: few; CDR3aa: CASRPFGTGGAGELFF; CDR3nt: TGTGCCAGCAGGCCCTTCGGGACAGGTGGGGCCGGGGAGCTGTTTTTT
j_gene: TRBJ2-7; v_gene: TRBV10-3; d_gene: -; abundance: few; CDR3aa: CAISELSGYEQYF; CDR3nt: TGTGCCATCAGTGAGCTATCCGGCTACGAGCAGTACTTC
j_gene: TRBJ2-1; v_gene: TRBV9; d_gene: -; abundance: -; CDR3aa: CASSVGGWDEQFF; CDR3nt: TGTGCCAGCAGCGTAGGAGGTTGGGATGAGCAGTTCTTC
j_gene: TRBJ1-1; v_gene: TRBV6-1; d_gene: TRBD1; abundance: -; CDR3aa: CASSQTGGANTEAFF; CDR3nt: TGTGCCAGCAGTCAGACAGGGGGCGCGAACACTGAAGCTTTCTTT
j_gene: TRBJ2-1; v_gene: TRBV18; d_gene: TRBD2; abundance: -; CDR3aa: CASSPYSWTSADNEQFF; CDR3nt: TGTGCCAGCTCACCATACTCTTGGACTAGCGCCGACAATGAGCAGTTCTTC
j_gene: TRBJ2-7; v_gene: TRBV3-1; d_gene: -; abundance: few; CDR3aa: CASSQWTLPYEQYF; CDR3nt: TGTGCCAGCAGCCAATGGACATTACCCTACGAGCAGTACTTC
j_gene: TRBJ2-3; v_gene: TRBV5-1; d_gene: -; abundance: many; CDR3aa: CASSLDGSRTDTQYF; CDR3nt: TGCGCCAGCAGCTTGGATGGTTCCCGTACAGATACGCAGTATTTT
j_gene: TRBJ1-1; v_gene: TRBV20-1; d_gene: -; abundance: -; CDR3aa: CSAQSGGNLNTEAFF; CDR3nt: TGCAGTGCACAGAGCGGGGGGAATTTGAACACTGAAGCTTTCTTT
j_gene: TRBJ1-2; v_gene: TRBV12-3/TRBV12-4; d_gene: -; abundance: few; CDR3aa: CASSLRDYGYTF; CDR3nt: TGTGCCAGCAGTCTAAGGGACTATGGCTACACCTTC
j_gene: TRBJ1-5; v_gene: TRBV6-5; d_gene: -; abundance: -; CDR3aa: CASSNRAGGNQPQHF; CDR3nt: TGTGCCAGCAGTAACAGGGCTGGAGGGAATCAGCCCCAGCATTTT
j_gene: TRBJ1-1; v_gene: TRBV7-9; d_gene: TRBD1; abundance: few; CDR3aa: CASSSAGGYTEAFF; CDR3nt: TGTGCCAGCAGCTCGGCAGGGGGCTACACTGAAGCTTTCTTT
j_gene: TRBJ2-1; v_gene: TRBV6-1; d_gene: TRBD2; abundance: many; CDR3aa: CASVAGAVIKNEQFF; CDR3nt: TGTGCCAGCGTAGCGGGAGCGGTCATTAAGAATGAGCAGTTCTTC
j_gene: TRBJ1-1; v_gene: TRBV19; d_gene: -; abundance: -; CDR3aa: CASSGTPNTEAFF; CDR3nt: TGTGCCAGTAGTGGGACACCGAACACTGAAGCTTTCTTT
j_gene: TRBJ2-3; v_gene: TRBV18; d_gene: -; abundance: few; CDR3aa: CASSRSHGPQDTQYF; CDR3nt: TGTGCCAGCTCACGGTCGCACGGTCCGCAAGATACGCAGTATTTT
j_gene: TRBJ2-4; v_gene: TRBV19; d_gene: TRBD1; abundance: -; CDR3aa: CASSLDRGRANIQYF; CDR3nt: TGTGCCAGTAGTTTGGACAGGGGGCGCGCAAACATTCAGTACTTC
j_gene: TRBJ2-7; v_gene: TRBV20-1; d_gene: -; abundance: -; CDR3aa: CSAKGLLGGSYEQYF; CDR3nt: TGCAGTGCTAAGGGGTTATTAGGTGGTTCCTACGAGCAGTACTTC
j_gene: TRBJ2-3; v_gene: TRBV20-1; d_gene: TRBD2; abundance: -; CDR3aa: CSARDPSTSGRAGDTQYF; CDR3nt: TGCAGTGCTAGAGATCCCTCCACTAGCGGGAGGGCCGGTGATACGCAGTATTTT
j_gene: TRBJ2-2; v_gene: TRBV6-1; d_gene: TRBD1; abundance: few; CDR3aa: CASSATGTVKTGELFF; CDR3nt: TGTGCCAGCAGTGCAACCGGGACAGTGAAGACCGGGGAGCTGTTTTTT
j_gene: TRBJ2-1; v_gene: TRBV12-3/TRBV12-4; d_gene: TRBD2; abundance: -; CDR3aa: CASSQGREANNEQFF; CDR3nt: TGTGCCAGCAGCCAAGGTCGGGAGGCCAACAATGAGCAGTTCTTC
j_gene: TRBJ2-1; v_gene: TRBV9; d_gene: -; abundance: -; CDR3aa: CASSVAGTSAYNEQFF; CDR3nt: TGTGCCAGCAGCGTAGCTGGGACCAGCGCCTACAATGAGCAGTTCTTC
j_gene: TRBJ2-1; v_gene: TRBV12-3/TRBV12-4; d_gene: TRBD2; abundance: -; CDR3aa: CASSPEAGAGSYNEQFF; CDR3nt: TGTGCCAGCAGTCCGGAAGCGGGAGCGGGTTCTTACAATGAGCAGTTCTTC
j_gene: TRBJ2-5; v_gene: TRBV5-6; d_gene: -; abundance: -; CDR3aa: CASSLGVYQETQYF; CDR3nt: TGTGCCAGCAGCTTGGGCGTCTACCAAGAGACCCAGTACTTC
j_gene: TRBJ2-3; v_gene: TRBV10-3; d_gene: -; abundance: many; CDR3aa: CAIASGETDTQYF; CDR3nt: TGTGCCATTGCCTCGGGTGAAACAGATACGCAGTATTTT